Each of the 21 T cell receptor beta chains below was sequenced from the same sample in a study of cytomegalovirus exposure and HLA in healthy donors (dated by TCRdb to about 2017). Receptor libraries were prepared by the immunoSEQ multiplex PCR assay. For the multiplex PCR, a mixture combining 60 forward primers for TCR Vbeta segments and 13 reverse primers for TCR Jbeta segments was used. In its TCRdb copy, this immuneACCESS table keeps in-frame sequences only and misses some clones. Where compared with another copy, unresolved V genes explain less than half of these, and the others have no known cause. The sample records about 70,000 clones, 70% to 75% of which are singletons. Together, the top ten hold approximately 10% of the sample. Sequences were obtained from PBMCs. These TCRs come from a human donor in good health.

The chain has TRBV5-1 and TRBJ1-3, with D possibly TRBD1 on 6 matching bases. Trimming removed 2 bases at V and 2 bases at J, with 11 bases between. The germline gives CDR1 SGHRS, CDR2 YFSETQ. This CDR3 has 15 amino acids. CDR3 coding DNA: TGCGCCAGCAGCTTCGAGACAGGAGCTGGAAACACCATATATTTT. Translating gives CASSFETGAGNTIYF.

The rearrangement uses TRBV19 and TRBJ2-1; 7 bases fit TRBD2. The CDR3 contains 17 residues. CDR1 is LNHDA and CDR2 is SQIVND in the germline V gene (reference sequence). V lost 3 bases to trimming and J lost 4 bases; unmatched junction nucleotides: 12. For the CDR3, the DNA is TGTGCCAGTAGTATCGATGGCACGAGCGGGGATTACAATGAGCAGTTCTTC. This codes for CASSIDGTSGDYNEQFF.

The V call is TRBV29-1, the J call TRBJ1-2, with unresolved D. CDR1 and CDR2 (germline): SQVTM, ANQGSEA. Trimming cost V 0 bases and J 8 bases, with 7 bases left between them. The CDR3 covers 11 residues. The CDR3 protein is CSVEEGRGYTF. DNA for the CDR3: TGCAGCGTTGAAGAGGGGAGGGGCTACACCTTC.

Only a few counts were recorded for this clone. J is TRBJ1-1 and V is TRBV5-6, with 7 bases that match TRBD1. Trimming took 4 bases from V and 1 from J; bases not matched to a gene: 7. This CDR3 contains 15 residues. In germline, CDR1 is SGHDT, CDR2 YYEEEE. CDR3: CASSLQGRPNTEAFF. The DNA of the CDR3 is TGTGCCAGCAGCCTACAGGGGCGCCCGAACACTGAAGCTTTCTTT.

The chain carries TRBV6-5 and TRBJ1-5; 10 nucleotides line up with TRBD1. CDR3 length: 14 residues. V trimming: 6 bases; J trimming: 4 bases; junction bases outside the gene matches: 3. The V gene's germline CDR1 is MNHEY and CDR2 SVGAGI. The CDR3 reads CASSRDRGNQPQHF. The CDR3 DNA is TGTGCCAGCAGCCGGGACAGGGGTAATCAGCCCCAGCATTTT.

The chain has TRBV18 and TRBJ2-1, with unresolved D. The CDR3 loop spans 16 amino acids. The ends were cut back, 0 bases at V and 2 bases at J, with 11 bases in the middle. CDR1 and CDR2 (germline): KGHSH, LQKENI. CDR3 sequence: CASSPPYSIAYNEQFF. In DNA, the CDR3 is TGTGCCAGCTCACCACCCTATAGCATTGCCTACAATGAGCAGTTCTTC.

The chain joins TRBV7-9 to TRBJ1-4; D remains unclear. Germline values: CDR1 SEHNR, CDR2 FQNEAQ (reference sequence). The CDR3 is 14 residues long. Trimming left V 1 base short and J 5 bases short, with 8 bases between. This CDR3 reads CASSLGGVNEKLFF. In DNA form, the CDR3 reads TGTGCCAGCAGCTTAGGCGGAGTGAATGAAAAACTGTTTTTT.

V usage is TRBV2 and J usage is TRBJ2-3; maybe TRBD2 (6 bases). Trimming took 8 bases from V and 0 from J, leaving 12 bases between them. The CDR3 covers 14 residues. Per the germline V gene, CDR1 is SNHLY and CDR2 is FYNNEI. The CDR3 spells CASRQGLSTDTQYF. CDR3 DNA: TGTGCCAGCCGCCAGGGACTCAGCACAGATACGCAGTATTTT.

This clone was observed a handful of times. This rearrangement joins TRBV7-8 to TRBJ2-1; no clear D. Germline V lookup: CDR1 SGHVS, CDR2 FQNEAQ. The V and J ends lost 2 bases and 9 bases respectively, with 17 bases between them. This CDR3 is built from 15 residues. The CDR3 reads CASSLQGVVESEQFF. DNA of the CDR3: TGTGCCAGCAGCTTACAAGGAGTGGTAGAAAGTGAGCAGTTCTTC.

In its sample, this clone was seen a few times. The V and J genes are TRBV7-7 and TRBJ2-1; D is perhaps TRBD2 (6 bases). Germline CDR1 reads SSHAT; CDR2 reads FNYEAQ (reference sequence). Trimming shortened V by 1 base and J by 3 bases, and 10 bases separated the two germline ends. The CDR3 is made up of 15 amino acids. The CDR3 reads CASSLGPGVYNEQFF. As DNA, the CDR3 is TGTGCCAGCAGCTTAGGCCCGGGAGTCTACAATGAGCAGTTCTTC.

This chain connects TRBV21-1 to TRBJ1-2; the table's D call, TRBD1, has no DNA check behind it. TRBV21-1 is a pseudogene locus. CDR3 length equals 15 residues. In DNA form, the CDR3 reads TGTGCCAGCAGCAAAGCCGGACAGGGAAAGGAAGGCTACACCTTC. It is translated as CASSKAGQGKEGYTF.

The V gene is TRBV7-9, the J gene TRBJ2-1; 8 nucleotides line up with TRBD2. Unmatched junction bases numbered 7, after V lost 1 base and J lost 2 bases. Germline V gives CDR1 SEHNR, CDR2 FQNEAQ (reference sequence). CDR3 length: 17 amino acids. Here the CDR3 DNA reads TGTGCCAGCAGCTTAGGGACTAGCAACTTTCCCTACAATGAGCAGTTCTTC. Translation gives CASSLGTSNFPYNEQFF.

The genes are TRBV18 and TRBJ1-5, with TRBD1 matching over 9 bases. The CDR3 contains 16 residues. The V gene end was trimmed by 3 bases and the J gene end by 5 bases; junction bases not matched to a gene: 8. Germline V lookup: CDR1 KGHSH, CDR2 LQKENI. CDR3 loop: CASSPTGTGRHQPQHF. The CDR3 DNA follows: TGTGCCAGCTCACCGACAGGGACAGGGCGGCATCAGCCCCAGCATTTT.

This clone has only a few counts. J is TRBJ1-1 and V is TRBV10-2; D gene uncertain. The CDR3 covers 12 residues. The V end lost 6 bases, the J end lost 1 base, and 6 bases lay between the germline ends. Germline loops: CDR1 WSHSY, CDR2 SAAADI. CDR3 sequence: CASRPRNTEAFF. CDR3 coding DNA: TGCGCCAGCAGACCCAGGAACACTGAAGCTTTCTTT.

In this sample, this clone turned up a few times. This may stem from a read error, because a much larger clone lies one nucleotide away. Within the sample, other DNA sequences also encode this same CDR3. The rearrangement links TRBV7-9 to TRBJ2-2; TRBD1 aligns across 9 bases. The germline gives CDR1 SEHNR, CDR2 FQNEAQ (reference sequence). CDR3 length: 15 residues. V shed 5 bases, J shed 3 bases, and the junction held 4 bases outside the gene matches. The CDR3 loop is CASSLRDRDTGELFF. The CDR3, as DNA: TGTGCCAGCAGCCTCCGGGACAGGGACACCGGGGAGCTGTTTTTT.

The J gene is TRBJ1-1, the V gene TRBV4-2, with unresolved D. The CDR3 is 15 residues long. CDR1 LGHNA and CDR2 YNFKEQ come from the germline V gene. V was pared by 0 bases and J by 1 base, with 9 bases between. CDR3 sequence (DNA): TGTGCCAGCAGCCAAGAAGGTAGGAGGAACACTGAAGCTTTCTTT. As protein: CASSQEGRRNTEAFF.

V and J are TRBV28 and TRBJ1-2; D gene unclear. The V and J ends lost 6 bases and 0 bases respectively, with 11 bases between them. This CDR3 region has 14 residues. The V gene's germline CDR1 is MDHEN and CDR2 SYDVKM. Written as DNA, the CDR3 is TGTGCCAGCAGCTCAGGCTTAGCTAACTATGGCTACACCTTC. This codes for CASSSGLANYGYTF.

The V call is TRBV29-1, the J call TRBJ1-2; 8 bases line up with TRBD1. Germline V lookup: CDR1 SQVTM, CDR2 ANQGSEA. This CDR3 is 11 amino acids long. V dropped 4 bases and J dropped 5; count of bases not matched to a gene: 0. The CDR3 coding sequence is TGCAGCGTTGGACAGGGGTATGGCTACACCTTC. Amino acid sequence: CSVGQGYGYTF.

Regarding this clone: The junction does not match germline at one end; this may be a read error. This rearrangement joins TRBV30 to TRBJ1-5, with a tentative D call TRBD1 (6 bases). Germline V gives CDR1 GTSNPN, CDR2 SVGIG (reference sequence). The CDR3 consists of 13 residues. The CDR3 here is CAWSMTGNRPQHF. The CDR3 nucleotides read TGTGCCTGGAGTATGACAGGTAATCGGCCCCAGCATTTT.

This clone was seen a few times. The rearrangement uses TRBV21-1 and TRBJ1-2; TRBD1 is the table's D call, not checked against the DNA. TRBV21-1 is flagged as a pseudogene. The CDR3 loop spans 14 amino acids. The CDR3 DNA sequence: TGTGCCAGCAGCAGGAGGGGGCGCGACTATGGCTACACCTTC. This encodes CASSRRGRDYGYTF.

The CDR3 here is CASSRGVAGDTQYF. The DNA of the CDR3 is TGTGCCAGCAGTAGAGGGGTGGCGGGGGATACGCAGTATTTT. V gene TRBV6-5 combines with J gene TRBJ2-3; D may be TRBD2 (6 bases). V lost 5 bases, J lost 6 bases, and 15 bases lay in between. Germline V gives CDR1 MNHEY, CDR2 SVGAGI. The CDR3 runs to 14 residues.